This T cell receptor (beta chain) was sequenced in a study of blood T cell repertoires in COVID-19. Study details: Both acute and convalescent COVID-19 samples were obtained from the United States, Italy and Spain. Sources were T cells, B-cell-depleted T cells, or PBMCs; the material itself was cDNA or gDNA.

From germline, CDR1 is SEHNR and CDR2 FQNEAQ (reference sequence). V lost 6 bases, J lost 5 bases, and 13 bases lay in between. The CDR3 is 13 amino acids. In the authors' methods: Using reference gene primer amplification, nucleated cell counts were estimated. The table came from immunoSEQ multiplex PCR; TCRdb's copy has only in-frame clones and leaves some out. That table supplies the V and J calls and clone size; D and trimming were determined from the DNA. Of approximately 130,000 clones listed, 70% to 90% are singletons. The chain has TRBV7-9 and TRBJ1-1; perhaps TRBD1 as D (5 bases). The specimen sequenced was peripheral blood. This TCR derives from a human donor in a cohort sampled during active COVID-19. For the CDR3, the DNA is TGTGCCAGCAGTCCAATCAGGGAAACTGAAGCTTTCTTT. This gives the protein CASSPIRETEAFF.